A single sample is the source of the 8 T cell receptor beta chains below, sequenced in a study of blood T cell repertoires in COVID-19 (dated by TCRdb to between 2020 and 2021). Libraries were prepared through the immunoSEQ multiplex PCR assay. The table was pulled from immuneACCESS by TCRdb, which kept in-frame rearrangements only. Such tables lose some clones; where checked, under half of the loss comes from unresolved V genes, and the rest has no known cause. The sample data list about 40,000 clones, and just under 85% of these were observed just once. The top ten clones comprise roughly 2.6% of the sample. Sequenced material: peripheral blood. These receptor sequences come from a woman aged 60-70 years with acute or convalescent COVID-19.

V gene TRBV12-5 combines with J gene TRBJ2-2; no clear D. Germline loops: CDR1 LGHNT, CDR2 FRNRAP. V was cut by 3 bases and J by 1 base, with 6 bases left in between. The CDR3 totals 14 residues. The DNA for the CDR3 is TGTGCTAGTGGTTTAAGCAAGAACACCGGGGAGCTGTTTTTT. Residues: CASGLSKNTGELFF.

This clone appeared once. This rearrangement joins TRBV6-5 to TRBJ2-5; D uncertain. With 7 bases removed from V and 0 bases from J, the gap between germline ends came to 12 bases. The CDR3 is 14 amino acids. Germline CDR1 is MNHEY and CDR2 is SVGAGI. CDR3 residues: CASIRNRDQETQYF. The CDR3 nucleotides read TGTGCCAGCATAAGGAACAGAGACCAAGAGACCCAGTACTTC.

The chain has TRBV19 and TRBJ1-4, with D perhaps TRBD1 (6 bases). V gave up 10 bases and J gave up 4 bases, with 13 bases separating them. The germline V gene encodes CDR1 LNHDA and CDR2 SQIVND (reference sequence). This CDR3 spans 13 amino acids. The CDR3 DNA sequence: TGTGCCACCGCGGACAGTTTTAATGAAAAACTGTTTTTT. It codes for CATADSFNEKLFF.

The V and J genes are TRBV2 and TRBJ1-5; the D is unclear. The germline gives CDR1 SNHLY, CDR2 FYNNEI. V gave up 1 base and J gave up 5 bases, with 12 bases separating them. This CDR3 contains 15 residues. CDR3 sequence reads: CASSEGTAKYQPQHF. CDR3 nucleotides: TGTGCCAGCAGTGAAGGAACAGCAAAATATCAGCCCCAGCATTTT.

The chain carries TRBV20-1 and TRBJ2-1, with D perhaps TRBD2 (7 bases). The CDR3 totals 13 residues. V gave up 3 bases and J gave up 6 bases, with 12 bases separating them. Germline CDR1 is DFQATT and CDR2 is SNEGSKA (reference sequence). The CDR3 nucleotides read TGCAGTGCTAGTCGGGGGGCGCGCAATGAGCAGTTCTTC. Protein product: CSASRGARNEQFF.

This clone turned up a few times. The chain has TRBV30 and TRBJ2-7; 11 nucleotides match TRBD2. Germline trimming cut 3 bases from V and 2 bases from J; bases unmatched to any gene: 12. The CDR3 length is 17 residues. CDR1 GTSNPN and CDR2 SVGIG come from the germline V gene (reference sequence). The CDR3: CAWRRGKGLAGTYEQYF. The DNA for the CDR3 is TGTGCCTGGAGGAGAGGTAAAGGACTAGCGGGTACCTACGAGCAGTACTTC.

The CDR3 sequence: CASSFGTGGAETQYF. The CDR3 nucleotides read TGTGCCAGCAGCTTCGGGACAGGGGGCGCGGAGACCCAGTACTTC. The chain joins TRBV11-2 to TRBJ2-5, with 12 bases that match TRBD1. The germline V gene has CDR1 SGHAT and CDR2 FQNNGV. This CDR3 has 15 amino acids. With V trimmed by 3 bases and J by 5 bases, 4 bases remained unmatched. Together with reference TRBV11-2 and TRBJ2-5, the CDR3 gives the full variable domain: EAGVAQSPRYKIIEKRQSVAFWCNPISGHATLYWYQQILGQGPKLLIQFQNNGVVDDSQLPKDRFSAERLKGVDSTLKIQPAKLEDSAVYLCASSFGTGGAETQYFGPGTRLLVL.

This chain uses TRBV6-6 with TRBJ2-7, with D maybe TRBD2 (6 bases). This CDR3 is 15 amino acids long. V was clipped by 7 bases and J by 1 base, with 17 bases between them. CDR1 and CDR2 (germline): MNHNY, SVGAGI (reference sequence). The CDR3 bases are TGTGCCAGCATCTACCTCGCCGGGGGTTCCTACGAGCAGTACTTC. This translates into CASIYLAGGSYEQYF.